A single sample gave rise to the 19 T cell receptor beta chains below, sequenced in a study of T cells expressing NK-cell markers. TCRdb reprocessed the 5' RACE reads; each CDR3 protein has one entry and no DNA is given. The listing contains about 460,000 distinct CDR3 sequences. Sample: blood T cells: a sorted CD56 or NKG2C T cell subset, CD4+ or CD8+ T cells, or bulk PBMC T cells (not recorded which). Receptor source: a woman aged 45-65 years in good health.

The chain combines TRBV10-3 with TRBJ2-2; the TCRdb call, TRBD1, lacks DNA for checking. CDR3 size: 16 residues. Germline CDR1 ENHRY, CDR2 SYGVKD. The CDR3 region is CAIRTLAGQGAGELFF.

The chain employs TRBV7-9 and TRBJ2-5; TCRdb picks TRBD2, but there is no DNA to check that call. The length of the CDR3 is 18 residues. The germline gives CDR1 SEHNR, CDR2 FQNEAQ (reference sequence). CDR3 residues: CASSPRKKLAGGLETQYF.

The chain employs TRBV29-1 and TRBJ2-7; absent DNA, TCRdb's TRBD1 call cannot be checked. Germline V gene lookup returns CDR1 SQVTM and CDR2 ANQGSEA. CDR3 length: 13 residues. The CDR3 protein is CSVEGTTGYEQYF.

This sequence joins TRBV6-5 and TRBJ2-3. This CDR3 has 12 residues. In germline, CDR1 is MNHEY, CDR2 SVGAGI. The CDR3 sequence is CASRTLQDTQYF.

The rearrangement links TRBV6-1 to TRBJ1-6. The CDR3 consists of 13 residues. The germline CDR1 and CDR2 sequences are MNHNS and SASEGT. CDR3 region: CASRVSHNSPLHF.

This chain connects TRBV29-1 to TRBJ1-4. The CDR3 spans 12 residues. From germline, CDR1 is SQVTM and CDR2 ANQGSEA. CDR3 amino acids: CSALLNVRELFF.

The rearrangement uses TRBV30 and TRBJ1-2; TCRdb picks TRBD1, but there is no DNA to check that call. Germline V gene data show CDR1 as GTSNPN and CDR2 as SVGIG (reference sequence). CDR3 length: 13 residues. The CDR3 sequence is CARTTQGAYGYTF.

This sequence joins TRBV7-8 and TRBJ2-3; the D call of TRBD2 rests on TCRdb alone, since no DNA is present to check it. From germline, CDR1 is SGHVS and CDR2 FQNEAQ. There are 17 residues in the CDR3. CDR3 protein: CASSLVTSGPSTDTQYF.

The gene calls are TRBV12-3 or TRBV12-4 and TRBJ2-1; no DNA is available, so the TRBD2 call from TCRdb remains unchecked. The CDR3 consists of 14 residues. The CDR3 region is CASSRIAGWNEQFF.

This chain links TRBV10-3 with TRBJ1-5; without DNA, the TCRdb call of TRBD1 cannot be checked. Germline lookup yields CDR1 ENHRY and CDR2 SYGVKD. The CDR3 runs to 13 residues. The CDR3 sequence is CAISRVQGQPQHF.

V gene TRBV15 combines with J gene TRBJ2-3; TCRdb lists TRBD2, though no DNA is available to test this call. Germline CDR1 LNHNV, CDR2 YYDKDF (reference sequence). The CDR3 length is 18 residues. Here the CDR3 reads CATSREGRLAGVTDTQYF.

The rearrangement joins TRBV7-8 to TRBJ2-4. The length of the CDR3 is 15 residues. The germline CDR1 and CDR2 sequences are SGHVS and FQNEAQ. The CDR3: CASSLARVAKNIQYF.

The J gene is TRBJ1-2, the V gene TRBV12-3 or TRBV12-4; TCRdb calls TRBD1, which cannot be checked without DNA. CDR3 size: 15 residues. CDR3 protein: CASSLAGTGALGYTF.

The CDR3 spells CASSPSGSPNEQFF. The chain joins TRBV4-1 to TRBJ2-1; without DNA, the TCRdb call of TRBD2 cannot be checked. The length of the CDR3 is 14 residues. Germline assignment: CDR1 MGHRA and CDR2 YSYEKL.

The rearrangement joins TRBV3-1 to TRBJ1-2. Germline-derived CDR1 and CDR2 are LGHDT and YNNKEL (reference sequence). The CDR3 extends over 13 amino acids. The CDR3 reads CASSQRSRRGYTF.

The rearrangement links TRBV5-1 to TRBJ2-5. Looked up from germline, CDR1 is SGHRS and CDR2 is YFSETQ. This CDR3 contains 14 residues. The CDR3 reads CASSLGLLGETQYF. The variable domain in full, with the rest retrieved from reference TRBV5-1 and TRBJ2-5, is KAGVTQTPRYLIKTRGQQVTLSCSPISGHRSVSWYQQTPGQGLQFLFEYFSETQRNKGNFPGRFSGRQFSNSRSEMNVSTLELGDSALYLCASSLGLLGETQYFGPGTRLLVL.

The CDR3 here is CASSVKGVLTF. The rearrangement joins TRBV9 to TRBJ2-6. CDR3 length equals 11 residues. Looked up from germline, CDR1 is SGDLS and CDR2 is YYNGEE.

The chain carries TRBV24-1 and TRBJ2-7; there is no DNA to check the TCRdb D call of TRBD1. Germline V CDR1 and CDR2: KGHDR, SFDVKD. CDR3 length: 13 residues. CDR3 protein: CATSGTGRYEQYF.

The chain employs TRBV20-1 and TRBJ1-1; TCRdb returns TRBD1, unconfirmable since there is no DNA. This CDR3 is built from 11 residues. In germline, CDR1 is DFQATT, CDR2 SNEGSKA (reference sequence). The CDR3 region is CSANRGLVTFF.